Each of the 27 T cell receptor beta chains below was sequenced from the same sample in a study of sequential checkpoint blockade in melanoma (dated by TCRdb to between 2018 and 2021). The library came from the immunoSEQ multiplex PCR assay. TCRdb took this table from immuneACCESS and kept in-frame rearrangements with V and J called. Such tables lack part of the clones; where checked against another copy, unresolved V genes explain under half of the gap, and the rest is unexplained. In this sample the table shows some 4,000 clones, approximately 23% of which occur a single time. The leading ten clones occupy about 9.3% of the sample. The meaning of the sample's treatment or condition label: randomized to nivolumab then ipilimumab (arm A) or the reverse (arm B). The source was tumor tissue (inferred from file names), collected from a patient given nivolumab and ipilimumab in sequence. These TCRs come from a human donor with melanoma.

The V call is TRBV30, the J call TRBJ2-3; D could derive from TRBD1 or TRBD2 (6 bases each). Trimming cost V 3 bases and J 2 bases, with 15 bases left between them. CDR1 and CDR2 from the germline V gene are GTSNPN and SVGIG (reference sequence). This CDR3 contains 15 residues. CDR3 bases: TGTGCCTGGAGGCGGGACCGGGACAACACAGATACGCAGTATTTT. It codes for CAWRRDRDNTDTQYF.

This clone was detected many times. This chain connects TRBV12-5 to TRBJ1-2; 11 bases fit TRBD1. Germline values: CDR1 LGHNT, CDR2 FRNRAP. The CDR3 has 14 amino acids. The CDR3 loop reads CASTNHGTGGGYTF. In DNA form, the CDR3 reads TGTGCCAGCACAAACCACGGGACAGGGGGTGGCTACACCTTC.

CDR3 protein: CASSTGAQGGMNTEAFF. As DNA, the CDR3 is TGTGCCAGCAGTACAGGGGCCCAAGGGGGCATGAACACTGAAGCTTTCTTT. The chain couples TRBV6-7 to TRBJ1-1; 7 bases are shared with TRBD1. TRBV6-7 is noted as an ORF with a role that remains uncertain. The CDR3 loop spans 17 amino acids. V lost 5 bases and J lost 0; bases outside the gene matches: 12.

This clone has just a few counts. The chain uses TRBV6-8 and TRBJ1-2, with TRBD1 as a possible D gene (5 bases). CDR1 and CDR2 (germline): MNHGY, SAAAGT. This CDR3 is built from 14 residues. Trimming left V 2 bases short and J 8 bases short, with 15 bases between. The CDR3: CASSYGGQGSGYTF. The CDR3 DNA reads as TGTGCCAGCAGTTACGGAGGGCAGGGAAGCGGCTACACCTTC.

V usage is TRBV4-1 and J usage is TRBJ1-2, with D unclear. The CDR3 consists of 17 residues. Trimming removed 0 bases at V and 8 bases at J, with 22 bases between. The germline CDR1 and CDR2 sequences are MGHRA and YSYEKL. The DNA of the CDR3 is TGCGCCAGCAGCCAAGAAGGGCTTATTACATTCTCGGAGGGCTACACCTTC. This sequence encodes CASSQEGLITFSEGYTF.

This clone was seen a handful of times. The genes are TRBV6-8 and TRBJ2-7; 10 bases fit TRBD2. The V gene's germline CDR1 is MNHGY and CDR2 SAAAGT. CDR3 length equals 15 residues. The trim removed 2 bases at V and 7 bases at J, leaving 8 bases unmatched. CDR3 protein: CASSYVGTSVMEQYF. The CDR3 DNA reads as TGTGCCAGCAGTTACGTCGGGACTAGCGTAATGGAGCAGTACTTC.

This clone was detected ten times or more. The V gene is TRBV11-3, the J gene TRBJ2-3; tentatively, D is TRBD2 (5 bases). The germline V and J ends were trimmed by 1 base and 0 bases, with 11 bases remaining between them. Germline assignment: CDR1 SGHNT and CDR2 YENEEA. This CDR3 contains 16 residues. CDR3 protein: CASSLGADYSTDTQYF. The DNA for the CDR3 is TGTGCCAGCAGCTTAGGGGCAGACTATAGCACAGATACGCAGTATTTT.

This clone was detected a few times. The chain combines TRBV30 with TRBJ2-5; 9 bases align to TRBD1. The V gene's germline CDR1 is GTSNPN and CDR2 SVGIG (reference sequence). V was pared by 7 bases and J by 5 bases, with 5 bases of the junction left unmatched. CDR3 size: 12 residues. CDR3 DNA sequence: TGTGCCTTACAGGGGGCGGGGGAGACCCAGTACTTC. Translating it yields CALQGAGETQYF. The complete variable domain, with remaining parts taken from reference TRBV30 and TRBJ2-5, reads SQTIHQWPATLVQPVGSPLSLECTVEGTSNPNLYWYRQAAGRGLQLLFYSVGIGQISSEVPQNLSASRPQDRQFILSSKKLLLSDSGFYLCALQGAGETQYFGPGTRLLVL.

This chain uses TRBV11-3 with TRBJ1-5; the D gene is possibly TRBD1 (5 bases). V was trimmed by 5 bases and J by 5 bases, leaving 16 bases between them. Germline V gene data show CDR1 as SGHNT and CDR2 as YENEEA. The CDR3 extends over 15 amino acids. The CDR3 bases are TGTGCCAGCAGCCCTCAGGGTCACCCGTATCAGCCCCAGCATTTT. It translates to CASSPQGHPYQPQHF.

V and J are TRBV6-8 and TRBJ2-1, with 9 bases fitting TRBD1. Germline V gives CDR1 MNHGY, CDR2 SAAAGT. Trimming removed 5 bases from V and 5 bases from J; junction bases left unmatched: 7. The CDR3 has 15 residues. The CDR3 region is CASSVDRGVHNEQFF. For the CDR3, the DNA is TGTGCCAGCAGTGTCGACAGGGGGGTCCACAATGAGCAGTTCTTC.

The chain couples TRBV11-3 to TRBJ2-6, with D possibly TRBD2 on 5 matching bases. The V end was cut by 6 bases, the J end by 0 bases, with 18 bases between. The CDR3 extends over 18 amino acids. Germline V CDR1 and CDR2: SGHNT, YENEEA. CDR3: CASRGGGWGTSGANVLTF. CDR3 nucleotides: TGTGCCAGCAGAGGTGGAGGTTGGGGTACCTCTGGGGCCAACGTCCTGACTTTC. The full variable domain, rest sourced from reference TRBV11-3 and TRBJ2-6, is EAGVVQSPRYKIIEKKQPVAFWCNPISGHNTLYWYLQNLGQGPELLIRYENEEAVDDSQLPKDRFSAERLKGVDSTLKIQPAELGDSAVYLCASRGGGWGTSGANVLTFGAGSRLTVL.

This clone appeared a few times. The gene calls are TRBV6-8 and TRBJ1-5, with a tentative D call TRBD1 (6 bases). CDR1 and CDR2 from the germline V gene are MNHGY and SAAAGT. The germline V and J ends were trimmed by 0 bases and 9 bases, with 6 bases remaining between them. The length of the CDR3 is 12 residues. In DNA, the CDR3 is TGTGCCAGCAGTTACTCAGGGGGGCCCCAGCATTTT. This codes for CASSYSGGPQHF.

The chain employs TRBV4-1 and TRBJ2-3; 11 nucleotides agree with TRBD2. Germline V lookup: CDR1 MGHRA, CDR2 YSYEKL. The CDR3 has 16 amino acids. The J segment lost 3 bases and the V segment lost 3 bases, leaving 5 bases of the junction unmatched. The CDR3 spells CASSHVTSGATDTQYF. In DNA form, the CDR3 reads TGCGCCAGCAGCCATGTGACTAGCGGGGCGACAGATACGCAGTATTTT.

The V and J genes are TRBV5-1 and TRBJ2-5, with a tentative D call TRBD2 (6 bases). Germline V gene data show CDR1 as SGHRS and CDR2 as YFSETQ. This CDR3 contains 14 residues. The V and J ends lost 0 bases and 5 bases respectively, with 11 bases between them. As DNA, the CDR3 is TGCGCCAGCAGCTTGGGGGGCCGGGAGGAGACCCAGTACTTC. Protein product: CASSLGGREETQYF.

Judged by abundance, this clone is large. The J gene is TRBJ1-1, the V gene TRBV6-8, with D possibly being TRBD1 (5 bases). V dropped 11 bases and J dropped 0 bases, with 16 bases sitting between them. There are 14 residues in the CDR3. The germline V gene encodes CDR1 MNHGY and CDR2 SAAAGT. CDR3 sequence: CAVLPTAMNTEAFF. The CDR3 DNA is TGTGCCGTCCTCCCGACAGCCATGAACACTGAAGCTTTCTTT.

By sample fraction, this clone is medium-sized. The rearrangement links TRBV9 to TRBJ1-1; TRBD1 matches 8 bases. Germline V gene sequence: CDR1 SGDLS, CDR2 YYNGEE. The CDR3 totals 15 residues. V was clipped by 4 bases and J by 4 bases; unmatched bases: 9. CDR3 sequence reads: CASSPRTGSGTEAFF. The CDR3 bases are TGTGCCAGCAGCCCTCGGACAGGGAGTGGCACTGAAGCTTTCTTT.

In its sample, this clone was seen many times. The chain combines TRBV11-3 with TRBJ1-5; 8 nucleotides line up with TRBD1. The junction had 8 bases not matched to a gene; V was cut back by 1 base and J by 9 bases. The germline V gene has CDR1 SGHNT and CDR2 YENEEA. This CDR3 has 15 amino acids. The CDR3 DNA follows: TGTGCCAGCAGCTTAGGGTCAGGGGGCCGGGGGCCCCAGCATTTT. This translates into CASSLGSGGRGPQHF.

This clone came up a few times. The rearrangement joins TRBV28 to TRBJ1-2; D gene unclear. The CDR3 has 12 amino acids. Germline CDR1 and CDR2: MDHEN and SYDVKM. Trimming took 2 bases from V and 6 from J, leaving 7 bases between them. The CDR3 here is CASSLIEDGYTF. DNA of the CDR3: TGTGCCAGCAGTTTAATCGAGGATGGCTACACCTTC.

This clone has more than one count but fewer than ten. This chain uses TRBV6-1 with TRBJ2-5, with a possible D match to TRBD2 (6 bases). V was trimmed by 1 base and J by 9 bases, leaving 24 bases between them. This CDR3 is built from 17 residues. Germline V gives CDR1 MNHNS, CDR2 SASEGT. The CDR3 loop is CASSEGGGAGAFGSQYF. The DNA of the CDR3 is TGTGCCAGCAGTGAAGGAGGAGGGGCCGGGGCCTTCGGGTCCCAGTACTTC.

This clone was seen a handful of times. The CDR3 DNA sequence: TGTGCCAGCAGCTTAGAGGCGGGGGCGAGCTCCTACGAGCAGTACTTC. Amino acids: CASSLEAGASSYEQYF. The rearrangement links TRBV7-6 to TRBJ2-7, with D tentatively TRBD2 (7 bases). Trimming left V 1 base short and J 0 bases short, with 13 bases between. This CDR3 contains 16 residues. Germline lookup yields CDR1 SGHVS and CDR2 FNYEAQ.

The rearrangement uses TRBV6-8 and TRBJ2-1; D ambiguous. CDR3 length: 14 residues. With 6 bases removed from V and 5 bases from J, the gap between germline ends came to 14 bases. Germline V gives CDR1 MNHGY, CDR2 SAAAGT. CDR3 in DNA: TGTGCCAGCAGGGGGTATGCCTCTAACAATGAGCAGTTCTTC. This codes for CASRGYASNNEQFF.

This clone was picked up a small number of times. V gene TRBV6-8 combines with J gene TRBJ2-5, with D tentatively TRBD1 (5 bases). The CDR3 has 13 residues. The germline V gene encodes CDR1 MNHGY and CDR2 SAAAGT. The V end lost 6 bases, the J end lost 2 bases, and 10 bases lay between the germline ends. CDR3 loop: CASRRQPQETQYF. DNA for the CDR3: TGTGCCAGCAGGCGACAGCCACAAGAGACCCAGTACTTC.

This clone was counted only a few times. This sequence joins TRBV9 and TRBJ2-2; TRBD1 matches at 9 bases. After removal of 6 bases from V and 5 bases from J, the junction contained 14 bases not matched to a gene. This CDR3 is built from 17 residues. Germline assignment: CDR1 SGDLS and CDR2 YYNGEE. CDR3 residues: CASTFGPGQGLTGELFF. As DNA, the CDR3 is TGTGCCAGCACCTTCGGTCCGGGACAGGGCTTAACCGGGGAGCTGTTTTTT.

This clone has more than one count but fewer than ten. In nucleotides, the CDR3 is TGTGCCAGCAGCCGGTGGGGCGGCGAGACCCAGTACTTC. Its protein is CASSRWGGETQYF. The genes are TRBV6-8 and TRBJ2-5; tentative D call: TRBD1 (5 bases). V was cut by 6 bases and J by 5 bases, with 13 bases left in between. The germline V gene has CDR1 MNHGY and CDR2 SAAAGT. The CDR3 length is 13 residues.

This clone was observed a single time. This sequence joins TRBV29-1 and TRBJ2-1; weak D call: TRBD2 (7 bases). CDR1 SQVTM and CDR2 ANQGSEA come from the germline V gene. The V end lost 8 bases, the J end lost 0 bases, and 11 bases lay between the germline ends. The CDR3 extends over 13 amino acids. The CDR3 DNA reads TGCAGCACAGGGACTACCTCCTACAATGAGCAGTTCTTC. Translated: CSTGTTSYNEQFF.

This clone was seen repeatedly, ten times or more. The chain recombines TRBV11-3 with TRBJ2-2, with 11 bases matching TRBD1. The CDR3 extends over 17 amino acids. Germline CDR1 SGHNT, CDR2 YENEEA. The V gene end was trimmed by 8 bases and the J gene end by 4 bases; junction bases not matched to a gene: 12. In DNA form, the CDR3 reads TGTGCCAGCTCGAGGACAGGGGGCGCAGGAATCACCGGGGAGCTGTTTTTT. It codes for CASSRTGGAGITGELFF.

In its sample, this clone was seen a few times. V usage is TRBV6-1 and J usage is TRBJ1-5; D is uncertain. The CDR3 has 17 residues. The ends were cut back, 0 bases at V and 0 bases at J, with 12 bases in the middle. CDR1 and CDR2 from the germline V gene are MNHNS and SASEGT. The CDR3 DNA reads as TGTGCCAGCAGTGAAGCCTGGGCAGCTGTTAGCAATCAGCCCCAGCATTTT. This gives the protein CASSEAWAAVSNQPQHF.